What follows describes a single T cell receptor beta chain. These data belong to a study of technical replicates of blood from a handful of donors. Libraries were prepared by immunoSEQ multiplex PCR; TCRdb keeps only in-frame clonotypes and omits some of them. The sample includes around 15,000 clones, more than 75% of them seen just once. Trimming took 4 bases from V and 3 from J, leaving 9 bases between them. In germline, CDR1 is SNHLY, CDR2 FYNNEI. The CDR3 contains 13 residues. The sample was PBMCs. This TCR came from a human donor in good health. This rearrangement joins TRBV2 to TRBJ2-5; D ambiguous. CDR3 nucleotides: TGTGCCAGCAGTGTTATGGTAGAAGAGACCCAGTACTTC. It yields the protein CASSVMVEETQYF.